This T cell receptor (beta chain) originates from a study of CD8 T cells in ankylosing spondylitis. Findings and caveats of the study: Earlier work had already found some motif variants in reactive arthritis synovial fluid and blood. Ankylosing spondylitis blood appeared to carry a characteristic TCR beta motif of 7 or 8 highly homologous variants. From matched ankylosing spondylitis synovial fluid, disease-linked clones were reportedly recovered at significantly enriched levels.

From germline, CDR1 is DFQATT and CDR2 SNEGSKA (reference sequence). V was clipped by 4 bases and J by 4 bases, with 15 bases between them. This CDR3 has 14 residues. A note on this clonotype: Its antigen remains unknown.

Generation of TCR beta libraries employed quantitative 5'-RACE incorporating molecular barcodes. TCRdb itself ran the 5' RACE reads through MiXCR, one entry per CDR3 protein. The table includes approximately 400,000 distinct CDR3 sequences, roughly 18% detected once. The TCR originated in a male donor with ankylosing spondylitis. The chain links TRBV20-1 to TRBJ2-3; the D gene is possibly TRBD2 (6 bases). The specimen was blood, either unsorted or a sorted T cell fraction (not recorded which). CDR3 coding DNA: TGCAGTGCTATGGCAGCGGGCAGAGCAGATACGCAGTATTTT. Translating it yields CSAMAAGRADTQYF.